These 16 T cell receptor beta chains came from one sample sequenced in a study of CD8 T cells in Susac syndrome. Random hexamers primed reverse transcription of about 0.5 to 1 ug RNA. Via MiXCR, TCRdb re-called the immunoSEQ multiplex PCR reads, giving one row per CDR3 protein. This sample has fewer than 85,000 distinct CDR3 sequences, with approximately 95% found just once. The sequencing input was CD8+ T cells from PBMCs. All receptors come from a human donor with Susac syndrome.

This clonotype was detected only once. V gene TRBV20-1 combines with J gene TRBJ2-1, with 7 bases lining up with TRBD2. After removal of 0 bases from V and 6 bases from J, the junction contained 8 bases not matched to a gene. Germline-derived CDR1 and CDR2 are DFQATT and SNEGSKA (reference sequence). The CDR3 loop spans 15 amino acids. The CDR3 loop reads CSARDPAGESNEQFF. The CDR3 coding sequence is TGCAGTGCTAGAGATCCGGCGGGGGAGTCCAATGAGCAGTTCTTC.

J is TRBJ2-1 and V is TRBV6-2 or TRBV6-3; D perhaps matches TRBD1 (5 bases). Trimming stripped 7 bases from V and 9 bases from J, with 16 bases between. This CDR3 contains 13 residues. Looked up from germline, CDR1 is MNHEY and CDR2 is SVGEGT. The CDR3: CASIMTGAREQFF. The CDR3 DNA sequence: TGTGCCAGCATCATGACTGGGGCGCGTGAGCAGTTCTTC.

V is TRBV10-2 and J is TRBJ2-7; 8 nucleotides align to TRBD1. J was trimmed by 4 bases and V by 4 bases; bases with no gene match: 3. The CDR3 runs to 13 residues. Germline assignment: CDR1 WSHSY and CDR2 SAAADI. The CDR3 nucleotides are TGCGCCAGCAGTGTTAGACAGGGGTACGAGCAGTACTTC. Translation gives CASSVRQGYEQYF.

The V gene is TRBV9, the J gene TRBJ2-2; 8 positions agree with TRBD2. The CDR3 totals 18 residues. Germline CDR1 and CDR2: SGDLS and YYNGEE. J was trimmed by 4 bases and V by 1 base; bases with no gene match: 12. This chain's CDR3 is CASSVRLTGGAGTGELFF. The CDR3 nucleotides read TGTGCCAGCAGCGTACGACTCACGGGGGGGGCCGGCACCGGGGAGCTGTTTTTT. The full variable domain, its missing parts supplied by reference TRBV9 and TRBJ2-2, is DSGVTQTPKHLITATGQRVTLRCSPRSGDLSVYWYQQSLDQGLQFLIQYYNGEERAKGNILERFSAQQFPDLHSELNLSSLELGDSALYFCASSVRLTGGAGTGELFFGEGSRLTVL.

The chain joins TRBV6-1 to TRBJ2-7, with 8 nucleotides matching TRBD1. Germline V gene lookup returns CDR1 MNHNS and CDR2 SASEGT. The CDR3 totals 17 residues. J gave up 5 bases and V 6 bases, and 18 bases lay outside the gene matches. CDR3 nucleotide sequence: TGTGCCAGCAGACTAACCCTCTCTGGGACAGGAGATGACGAGCAGTACTTC. It codes for CASRLTLSGTGDDEQYF.

V and J are TRBV20-1 and TRBJ1-1; D perhaps matches TRBD1 (5 bases). Germline CDR1 and CDR2: DFQATT and SNEGSKA (reference sequence). Trimming took 6 bases from V and 4 from J, leaving 12 bases between them. This CDR3 is built from 12 residues. The CDR3 spells CSARAPGTEAFF. DNA for the CDR3: TGCAGTGCCAGGGCCCCCGGCACTGAAGCTTTCTTT.

J is TRBJ2-1 and V is TRBV4-1; weak D call: TRBD2 (5 bases). Trimming shortened V by 1 base and J by 9 bases, and 13 bases separated the two germline ends. The CDR3 has 14 residues. CDR1 is MGHRA and CDR2 is YSYEKL in the germline V gene. The CDR3 region has the DNA TGCGCCAGCAGCCAAGGCCTAATGGCGGGTGAGCAGTTCTTC. This translates into CASSQGLMAGEQFF.

The table lists this clonotype with a count of one. The rearrangement joins TRBV14 to TRBJ1-3, with D possibly being TRBD1 (6 bases). This CDR3 has 17 amino acids. Germline CDR1 and CDR2: SGHDN and FVKESK. The germline V and J ends were trimmed by 0 bases and 0 bases, with 12 bases remaining between them. Here the CDR3 DNA reads TGTGCCAGCAGCCAAGACTCAGGGGCAGCCTCTGGAAACACCATATATTTT. Its protein is CASSQDSGAASGNTIYF.

This clonotype was found once. The V gene is TRBV7-9, the J gene TRBJ2-1; no firm D call. The V end lost 2 bases, the J end lost 5 bases, and 10 bases lay between the germline ends. The germline CDR1 and CDR2 sequences are SEHNR and FQNEAQ (reference sequence). The CDR3 is 14 amino acids. The CDR3 protein is CASSLSDGNNEQFF. DNA for the CDR3: TGTGCCAGCAGCTTATCGGATGGAAACAATGAGCAGTTCTTC. The variable domain in full, completed from reference TRBV7-9 and TRBJ2-1, reads DTGVSQNPRHKITKRGQNVTFRCDPISEHNRLYWYRQTLGQGPEFLTYFQNEAQLEKSRLLSDRFSAERPKGSFSTLEIQRTEQGDSAMYLCASSLSDGNNEQFFGPGTRLTVL.

This rearrangement joins TRBV19 to TRBJ1-6, with D unclear. This CDR3 region has 15 residues. Germline CDR1 reads LNHDA; CDR2 reads SQIVND (reference sequence). Trimming stripped 6 bases from V and 7 bases from J, with 16 bases between. CDR3 protein: CASRSGSAANSPLHF. DNA for the CDR3: TGTGCCAGTAGGTCCGGCTCCGCGGCCAATTCACCCCTCCACTTT.

This clonotype was seen once. V and J are TRBV12-3 or TRBV12-4 and TRBJ2-5, with D hard to call. The CDR3 sequence is 14 residues long. V lost 5 bases and J 5 bases, leaving 15 bases between the germline ends. CDR3 DNA: TGTGCCAGCAGTGTAGAACGCTTGGACGAGACCCAGTACTTC. Amino acids: CASSVERLDETQYF.

The rearrangement links TRBV12-3 or TRBV12-4 to TRBJ1-5; D unclear. The V end was cut by 5 bases, the J end by 5 bases, with 13 bases between. The CDR3 consists of 14 residues. The CDR3 loop reads CASSPRHRDQPQHF. The CDR3 DNA reads TGTGCCAGCAGTCCTCGACACCGTGATCAGCCCCAGCATTTT.

The genes are TRBV7-7 and TRBJ2-3, with TRBD1 identical over 8 bases. The junction had 9 bases not matched to a gene; V was cut back by 4 bases and J by 3 bases. Germline CDR1 SSHAT, CDR2 FNYEAQ (reference sequence). The CDR3 is made up of 16 amino acids. In DNA, the CDR3 is TGTGCCAGCAGCTCTGGACAGGGTGAGAGAACAGATACGCAGTATTTT. It is translated as CASSSGQGERTDTQYF.

The CDR3 reads CATSGAGAQETQYF. As DNA, the CDR3 is TGTGCCACCAGTGGAGCGGGGGCACAAGAGACCCAGTACTTC. The chain recombines TRBV24-1 with TRBJ2-5, with 8 bases aligning to TRBD2. After removal of 5 bases from V and 2 bases from J, the junction contained 3 bases not matched to a gene. The CDR3 has 14 residues. CDR1 is KGHDR, CDR2 SFDVKD, per germline.

This chain connects TRBV7-9 to TRBJ2-1; 10 nucleotides align to TRBD2. There are 16 residues in the CDR3. Trimming cost V 4 bases and J 8 bases; bases outside gene matches: 11. From germline, CDR1 is SEHNR and CDR2 FQNEAQ (reference sequence). The CDR3 loop is CASSSAESGGAYEQFF. The CDR3 DNA reads TGTGCCAGCAGCTCCGCCGAAAGCGGGGGGGCGTATGAGCAGTTCTTC.

The chain recombines TRBV12-3 or TRBV12-4 with TRBJ2-7, with TRBD2 as a possible D gene (6 bases). V lost 6 bases and J lost 6, with 9 bases in between. CDR3 size: 11 residues. The CDR3 DNA follows: TGTGCCAGCAGCCGTAGCGGCGAGCAGTACTTC. It encodes CASSRSGEQYF.